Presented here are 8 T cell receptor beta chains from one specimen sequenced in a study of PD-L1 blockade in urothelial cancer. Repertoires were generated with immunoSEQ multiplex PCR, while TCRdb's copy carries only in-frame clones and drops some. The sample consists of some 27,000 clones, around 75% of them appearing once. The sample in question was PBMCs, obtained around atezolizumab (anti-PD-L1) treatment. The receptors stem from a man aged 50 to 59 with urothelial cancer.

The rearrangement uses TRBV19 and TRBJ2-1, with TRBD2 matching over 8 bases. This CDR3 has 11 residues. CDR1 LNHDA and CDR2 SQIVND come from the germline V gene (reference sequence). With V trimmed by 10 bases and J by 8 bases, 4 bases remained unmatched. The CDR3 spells CAIREGHEQFF. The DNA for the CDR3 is TGTGCCATTCGGGAGGGCCATGAGCAGTTCTTC. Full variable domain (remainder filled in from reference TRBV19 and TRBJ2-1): DGGITQSPKYLFRKEGQNVTLSCEQNLNHDAMYWYRQDPGQGLRLIYYSQIVNDFQKGDIAEGYSVSREKKESFPLTVTSAQKNPTAFYLCAIREGHEQFFGPGTRLTVL.

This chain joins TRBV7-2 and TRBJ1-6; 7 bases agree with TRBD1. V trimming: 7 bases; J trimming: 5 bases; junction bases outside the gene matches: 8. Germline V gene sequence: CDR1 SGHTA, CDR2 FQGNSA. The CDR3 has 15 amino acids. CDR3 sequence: CASTPGGTNNSPLHF. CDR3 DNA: TGTGCCAGCACCCCAGGGGGGACGAATAATTCACCCCTCCACTTT.

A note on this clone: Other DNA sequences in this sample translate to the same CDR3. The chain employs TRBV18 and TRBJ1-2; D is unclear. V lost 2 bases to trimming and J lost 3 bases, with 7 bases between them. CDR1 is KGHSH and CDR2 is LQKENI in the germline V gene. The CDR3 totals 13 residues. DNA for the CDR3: TGTGCCAGCTCACCAGGCCAGGACTATGGCTACACCTTC. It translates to CASSPGQDYGYTF. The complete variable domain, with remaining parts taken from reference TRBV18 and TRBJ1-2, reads NAGVMQNPRHLVRRRGQEARLRCSPMKGHSHVYWYRQLPEEGLKFMVYLQKENIIDESGMPKERFSAEFPKEGPSILRIQQVVRGDSAAYFCASSPGQDYGYTFGSGTRLTVV.

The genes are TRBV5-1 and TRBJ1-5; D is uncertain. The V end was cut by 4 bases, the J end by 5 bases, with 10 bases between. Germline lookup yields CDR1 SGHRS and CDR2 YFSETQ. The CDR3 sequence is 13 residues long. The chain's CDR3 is CASSREVDQPQHF. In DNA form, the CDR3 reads TGCGCCAGCAGCCGAGAAGTGGATCAGCCCCAGCATTTT.

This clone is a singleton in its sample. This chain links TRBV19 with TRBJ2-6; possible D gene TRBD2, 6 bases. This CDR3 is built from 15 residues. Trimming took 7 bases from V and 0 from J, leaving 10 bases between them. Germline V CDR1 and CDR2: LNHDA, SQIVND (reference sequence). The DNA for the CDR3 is TGTGCCAGTAACGGGGGATCCTCTGGGGCCAACGTCCTGACTTTC. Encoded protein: CASNGGSSGANVLTF. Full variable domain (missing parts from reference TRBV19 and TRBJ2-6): DGGITQSPKYLFRKEGQNVTLSCEQNLNHDAMYWYRQDPGQGLRLIYYSQIVNDFQKGDIAEGYSVSREKKESFPLTVTSAQKNPTAFYLCASNGGSSGANVLTFGAGSRLTVL.

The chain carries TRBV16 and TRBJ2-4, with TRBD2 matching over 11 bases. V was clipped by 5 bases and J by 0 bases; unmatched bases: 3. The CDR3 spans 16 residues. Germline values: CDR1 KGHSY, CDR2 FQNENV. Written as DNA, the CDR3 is TGTGCCAGCAGCGCCGGGACTAGCGGAGCCAAAAACATTCAGTACTTC. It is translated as CASSAGTSGAKNIQYF.

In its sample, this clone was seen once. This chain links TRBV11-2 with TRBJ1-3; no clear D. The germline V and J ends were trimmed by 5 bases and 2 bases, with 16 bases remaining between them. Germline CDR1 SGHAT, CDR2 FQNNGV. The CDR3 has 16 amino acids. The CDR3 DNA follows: TGTGCCAGCAGCCCCCAGACCCGGGGAGCTGGAAACACCATATATTTT. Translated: CASSPQTRGAGNTIYF.

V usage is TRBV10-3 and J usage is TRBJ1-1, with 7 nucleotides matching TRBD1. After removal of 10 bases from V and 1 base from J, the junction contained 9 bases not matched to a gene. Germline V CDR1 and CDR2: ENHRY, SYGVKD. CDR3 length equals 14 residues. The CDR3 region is CASQQGPGNTEAFF. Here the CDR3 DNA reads TGTGCCAGCCAACAGGGGCCAGGGAACACTGAAGCTTTCTTT.